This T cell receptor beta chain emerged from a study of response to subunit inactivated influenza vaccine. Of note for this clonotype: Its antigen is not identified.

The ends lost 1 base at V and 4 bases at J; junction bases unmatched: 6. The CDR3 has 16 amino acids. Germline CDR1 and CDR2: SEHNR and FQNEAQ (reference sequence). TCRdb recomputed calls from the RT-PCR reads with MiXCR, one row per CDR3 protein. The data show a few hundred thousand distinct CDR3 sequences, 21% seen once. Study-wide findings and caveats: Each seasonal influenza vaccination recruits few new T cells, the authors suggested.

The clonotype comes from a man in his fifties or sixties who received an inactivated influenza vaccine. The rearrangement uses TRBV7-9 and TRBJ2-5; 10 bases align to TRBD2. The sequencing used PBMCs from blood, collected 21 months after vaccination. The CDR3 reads CASSLDSGRAGETQYF. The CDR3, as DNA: TGTGCCAGCAGCTTAGACAGCGGGAGGGCTGGAGAGACCCAGTACTTC.